This TCR beta chain was profiled in a study of T cell responses to AZD1222 COVID-19 vaccine. Clones were read by immunoSEQ multiplex PCR, and TCRdb kept only the in-frame ones, dropping some. Here the sample spans roughly 130,000 clones, about nine tenths being singletons. J lost 2 bases, V lost 0 bases, and 6 bases had no gene match. Germline lookup yields CDR1 SGHRS and CDR2 YFSETQ. CDR3 size: 16 residues. This clone turned up a few times. This sequence was found in an adult who received the AZD1222 COVID-19 vaccine. Material: peripheral blood, obtained 28 days after the second AZD1222 dose. The chain couples TRBV5-1 to TRBJ2-7; 9 bases fit TRBD2. The DNA of the CDR3 is TGCGCCAGCAGCTTGGTTTCTAGCGGGGTAACCTACGAGCAGTACTTC. Its translation is CASSLVSSGVTYEQYF.